These 20 T cell receptor beta chains were all obtained from the same sample, sequenced in a study of cytomegalovirus exposure and HLA in healthy donors. Vbeta (60) and Jbeta (13) primers were used in the PCR. The method was immunoSEQ multiplex PCR; TCRdb's version includes in-frame clones alone and lacks a portion of them. The data contain about 200,000 clones, 79% of them seen just once; the ten biggest clones take up over 1.5%. Sequenced input: PBMCs. The receptors stem from a girl aged 5-17 years in good health and CMV-seropositive.

The genes are TRBV6-5 and TRBJ1-2; D is undetermined. Deletions cut 6 bases from V and 3 bases from J, with 14 bases between. Germline V gene lookup returns CDR1 MNHEY and CDR2 SVGAGI. The CDR3 covers 14 residues. In nucleotides, the CDR3 is TGTGCCAGCAGAGTAGGCTCGGAGGACTATGGCTACACCTTC. It encodes CASRVGSEDYGYTF.

The chain uses TRBV29-1 and TRBJ1-1; a possible D gene is TRBD1 (6 bases). V was trimmed by 2 bases and J by 5 bases, leaving 15 bases between them. CDR3 size: 14 residues. Germline lookup yields CDR1 SQVTM and CDR2 ANQGSEA. The CDR3: CSVELVGTGTEAFF. Written as DNA, the CDR3 is TGCAGCGTTGAATTAGTGGGTACAGGGACTGAAGCTTTCTTT.

The chain links TRBV18 to TRBJ1-2; tentatively, D is TRBD1 (6 bases). Trimming took off 4 bases at V and 5 bases at J, with 14 bases between the two ends. This CDR3 has 14 amino acids. CDR1 and CDR2 (germline): KGHSH, LQKENI. The CDR3 DNA sequence: TGTGCCAGCTCACGTTCAGGGGTGTATTATGGCTACACCTTC. Amino acids: CASSRSGVYYGYTF.

This rearrangement joins TRBV2 to TRBJ1-4; 7 nucleotides line up with TRBD1. Germline values: CDR1 SNHLY, CDR2 FYNNEI. This CDR3 has 15 amino acids. Trimming took 3 bases from V and 3 from J; bases not matched to a gene: 4. CDR3 DNA sequence: TGTGCCAGCAGTGACCTGGGACAGTCTAATGAAAAACTGTTTTTT. This sequence encodes CASSDLGQSNEKLFF.

This clone was detected once. The J gene is TRBJ2-7, the V gene TRBV15, with D perhaps matching TRBD1 (5 bases). Germline V gene sequence: CDR1 LNHNV, CDR2 YYDKDF (reference sequence). The CDR3 is 13 amino acids. V was trimmed by 4 bases and J by 4 bases, leaving 11 bases between them. The CDR3 nucleotides read TGTGCCACCAGCACCAAACCAGGGTACGAGCAGTACTTC. Residues: CATSTKPGYEQYF.

The genes are TRBV2 and TRBJ1-4; 7 bases are a match to TRBD1. J was trimmed by 5 bases and V by 8 bases; bases with no gene match: 8. Germline V gene sequence: CDR1 SNHLY, CDR2 FYNNEI. The CDR3 runs 14 residues. The chain's CDR3 is CASALGTVNEKLFF. The CDR3, as DNA: TGTGCCAGCGCACTAGGGACAGTCAATGAAAAACTGTTTTTT.

This chain uses TRBV5-5 with TRBJ2-3, with 7 bases aligning to TRBD1. From germline, CDR1 is SGHKS and CDR2 YYEKEE (reference sequence). The V and J ends lost 3 bases and 6 bases, in that order; junction bases with no gene match: 13. The CDR3 has 16 amino acids. The CDR3 DNA sequence: TGTGCCAGCAGCTCCGGGACAGCAAGATATAGGGATACGCAGTATTTT. It yields the protein CASSSGTARYRDTQYF. Looking up the rest from reference TRBV5-5 and TRBJ2-3 gives the full variable domain: DAGVTQSPTHLIKTRGQQVTLRCSPISGHKSVSWYQQVLGQGPQFIFQYYEKEERGRGNFPDRFSARQFPNYSSELNVNALLLGDSALYLCASSSGTARYRDTQYFGPGTRLTVL.

This rearrangement joins TRBV10-3 to TRBJ2-3; 14 bases agree with TRBD2. CDR1 and CDR2 (germline): ENHRY, SYGVKD. CDR3 size: 19 residues. V gave up 0 bases and J gave up 1 base; unmatched junction bases: 6. This CDR3 is CAISESMGLAGAGTDTQYF. The CDR3 DNA follows: TGTGCCATCAGTGAGTCGATGGGACTAGCGGGGGCGGGCACAGATACGCAGTATTTT.

The chain's CDR3 is CASSYSGTSGEQFF. As DNA, the CDR3 is TGTGCCAGCAGTTACTCCGGGACTAGCGGTGAGCAGTTCTTC. The rearrangement uses TRBV6-6 and TRBJ2-1; 11 nucleotides align to TRBD2. CDR3 length: 14 residues. Germline V gene data show CDR1 as MNHNY and CDR2 as SVGAGI (reference sequence). J was trimmed by 9 bases and V by 0 bases; bases with no gene match: 1.

This chain uses TRBV27 with TRBJ2-7; TRBD1 aligns across 7 bases. This CDR3 comprises 14 residues. V shed 4 bases, J shed 3 bases, and the junction held 6 bases outside the gene matches. Germline assignment: CDR1 MNHEY and CDR2 SMNVEV (reference sequence). CDR3 DNA sequence: TGTGCCAGCAGTTCGGGACAGAACTACTACGAGCAGTACTTC. Translation: CASSSGQNYYEQYF.

The rearrangement joins TRBV10-3 to TRBJ2-1, with D perhaps TRBD2 (5 bases). This CDR3 is built from 15 residues. Looked up from germline, CDR1 is ENHRY and CDR2 is SYGVKD. V gave up 4 bases and J gave up 10 bases, with 20 bases separating them. The CDR3 coding sequence is TGTGCCATCAGTGGGTCTTCCCGGGATTCCAGGGAGCAGTTCTTC. Its translation: CAISGSSRDSREQFF.

CDR3 in amino acids: CASSPLKGKGTDTQYF. In nucleotides, the CDR3 is TGTGCCAGCAGCCCTCTAAAAGGGAAGGGGACAGATACGCAGTATTTT. V and J are TRBV11-2 and TRBJ2-3; TRBD1 might be the D (5 bases). Germline V gene lookup returns CDR1 SGHAT and CDR2 FQNNGV. This CDR3 spans 16 amino acids. Trimming took off 5 bases at V and 3 bases at J, with 18 bases between the two ends.

The genes are TRBV9 and TRBJ1-5; the D is unclear. The CDR3 has 15 amino acids. The germline CDR1 and CDR2 sequences are SGDLS and YYNGEE. The V end lost 0 bases, the J end lost 6 bases, and 13 bases lay between the germline ends. The CDR3 here is CASSVGVGLGQPQHF. The CDR3 DNA reads as TGTGCCAGCAGCGTAGGCGTTGGGCTCGGTCAGCCCCAGCATTTT.

The chain couples TRBV7-8 to TRBJ2-3, with D tentatively TRBD2 (6 bases). Germline-derived CDR1 and CDR2 are SGHVS and FQNEAQ. V was clipped by 5 bases and J by 0 bases, with 15 bases between them. CDR3 length: 16 amino acids. CDR3 residues: CASSPLSGRSTDTQYF. The CDR3 region has the DNA TGTGCCAGCAGCCCTCTCTCAGGGAGGAGCACAGATACGCAGTATTTT.

CDR3 sequence reads: CASSQAMFGGGAEDTQYF. CDR3 DNA: TGTGCCAGCAGCCAAGCGATGTTCGGCGGGGGGGCCGAGGATACGCAGTATTTT. The V and J genes are TRBV14 and TRBJ2-3; 9 bases map to TRBD2. The CDR3 is 18 amino acids. CDR1 is SGHDN, CDR2 FVKESK, per germline. With V trimmed by 1 base and J by 6 bases, 14 bases remained unmatched.

This clone was seen a handful of times. CDR3: CASTLAGGVSGNTIYF. As DNA, the CDR3 is TGTGCCAGCACCCTAGCGGGGGGGGTCTCTGGAAACACCATATATTTT. The chain recombines TRBV7-2 with TRBJ1-3; a possible D gene is TRBD1 (5 bases). The CDR3 loop spans 16 amino acids. The V gene's germline CDR1 is SGHTA and CDR2 FQGNSA. The V end lost 7 bases, the J end lost 0 bases, and 16 bases lay between the germline ends.

The V and J genes are TRBV5-4 and TRBJ2-7; 7 nucleotides align to TRBD1. J lost 6 bases, V lost 4 bases, and 10 bases had no gene match. CDR1 SGHNT and CDR2 YYREEE come from the germline V gene (reference sequence). This CDR3 has 14 residues. CDR3 residues: CASSPYGQDSEQYF. The CDR3 nucleotides read TGTGCCAGCAGCCCCTATGGACAGGACAGCGAGCAGTACTTC.

The chain joins TRBV11-2 to TRBJ1-1; D unclear. Germline assignment: CDR1 SGHAT and CDR2 FQNNGV. Trimming took 5 bases from V and 4 from J, leaving 8 bases between them. This CDR3 contains 12 residues. The CDR3 DNA reads TGTGCCAGCAGCCGGGTAGGCACTGAAGCTTTCTTT. This encodes CASSRVGTEAFF.

The gene calls are TRBV9 and TRBJ2-1; D is undetermined. Trimming took off 0 bases at V and 7 bases at J, with 8 bases between the two ends. This CDR3 spans 13 amino acids. Germline CDR1 SGDLS, CDR2 YYNGEE. CDR3 sequence reads: CASSVVAFNEQFF. Written as DNA, the CDR3 is TGTGCCAGCAGCGTAGTAGCCTTTAATGAGCAGTTCTTC.

V gene TRBV9 combines with J gene TRBJ2-7; no clear D. V was shortened by 0 bases and J by 2 bases, with 6 bases between the two germline ends. CDR1 is SGDLS and CDR2 is YYNGEE in the germline V gene. CDR3 length equals 13 residues. The CDR3 DNA follows: TGTGCCAGCAGCGTAGATAGTGCCTACGAGCAGTACTTC. Its translation is CASSVDSAYEQYF.